What follows describes a single TCR beta chain. The antigen is unknown. This sample is drawn from a study of cytomegalovirus exposure and HLA in healthy donors. Across the whole study: Out of 398 genotyped donors, roughly 83% belonged to the Caucasian-associated ancestry cluster.

Overall study results and limits: A link between a missense DCLRE1C variant and TCR beta V- and J-gene trimming emerged from a later analysis. In a later analysis, specific HLA alleles were associated with over 15,000 TCR beta sequences at a 0.05 false discovery rate.

The CDR3 is 14 amino acids. Germline CDR1 is SNHLY and CDR2 is FYNNEI. Trimming took 1 base from V and 4 from J, leaving 10 bases between them. Primers: 60 Vbeta forward and 13 Jbeta reverse. Only in-frame clones appear in the TCRdb table, and some are missing; sequencing was by immunoSEQ multiplex PCR. The table records approximately 150,000 clones, about 80% of them present only once. The sequencing sample was made of PBMCs. This TCR came from a woman aged 18-29 years in good health and CMV-seropositive. The rearrangement uses TRBV2 and TRBJ1-2; tentative D call: TRBD1 (6 bases). The CDR3 DNA is TGTGCCAGCAGTGAAGACAGGGTTGCCTATGGCTACACCTTC. Its translation is CASSEDRVAYGYTF. The full variable domain, completed using reference TRBV2 and TRBJ1-2, is EPEVTQTPSHQVTQMGQEVILRCVPISNHLYFYWYRQILGQKVEFLVSFYNNEISEKSEIFDDQFSVERPDGSNFTLKIRSTKLEDSAMYFCASSEDRVAYGYTFGSGTRLTVV.